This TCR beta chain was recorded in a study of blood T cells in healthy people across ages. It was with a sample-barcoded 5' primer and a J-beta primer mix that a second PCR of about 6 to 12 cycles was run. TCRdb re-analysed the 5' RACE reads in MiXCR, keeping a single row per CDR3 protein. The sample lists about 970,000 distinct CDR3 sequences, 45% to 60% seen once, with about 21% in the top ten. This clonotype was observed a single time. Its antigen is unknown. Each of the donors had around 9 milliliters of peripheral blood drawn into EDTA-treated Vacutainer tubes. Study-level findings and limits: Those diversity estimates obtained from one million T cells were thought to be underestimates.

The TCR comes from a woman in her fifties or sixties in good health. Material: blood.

The chain's CDR3 is CASSSTGLKGYGYTF. The DNA of the CDR3 is TGTGCCAGCAGTTCAACAGGGCTGAAGGGCTATGGCTACACCTTC. The rearrangement links TRBV6-5 to TRBJ1-2; the D gene is possibly TRBD1 (6 bases). The germline gives CDR1 MNHEY, CDR2 SVGAGI. CDR3 length: 15 amino acids. V was clipped by 4 bases and J by 4 bases, with 16 bases between them.